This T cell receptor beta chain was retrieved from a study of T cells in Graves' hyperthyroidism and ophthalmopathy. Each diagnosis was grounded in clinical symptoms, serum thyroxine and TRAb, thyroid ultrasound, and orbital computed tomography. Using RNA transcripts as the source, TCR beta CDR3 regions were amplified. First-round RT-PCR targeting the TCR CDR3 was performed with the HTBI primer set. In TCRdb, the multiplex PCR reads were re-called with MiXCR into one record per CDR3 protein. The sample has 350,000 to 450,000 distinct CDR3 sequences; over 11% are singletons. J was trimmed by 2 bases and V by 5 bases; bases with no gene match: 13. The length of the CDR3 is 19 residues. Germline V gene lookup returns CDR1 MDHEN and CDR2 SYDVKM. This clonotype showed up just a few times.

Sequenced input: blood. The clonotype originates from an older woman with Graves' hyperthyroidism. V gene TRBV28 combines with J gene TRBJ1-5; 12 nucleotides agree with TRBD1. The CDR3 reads CASSVLGTGGGGGNQPQHF. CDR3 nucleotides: TGTGCCAGCAGTGTGCTGGGGACAGGGGGCGGGGGCGGCAATCAGCCCCAGCATTTT.